Reported below is one T cell receptor beta chain. The data stem from a study of shared clonotypes between healthy human individuals. Only in-frame clones appear in the TCRdb table, and some are missing; sequencing was by immunoSEQ multiplex PCR. The repertoire has approximately 980,000 clones, less than 85% of them found once; the top ten carry approximately 1.5%. CDR1 and CDR2 (germline): LNHDA, SQIVND (reference sequence). Trimming removed 8 bases at V and 0 bases at J, with 8 bases between. The CDR3 spans 14 residues. The V call is TRBV19, the J call TRBJ1-6; D unresolved. The sequenced material came from memory CD4+ T cells sorted from blood. Subset reported: CD45RA-negative fraction. The clonotype originates from a man between 18 and 35 years old in good health. The CDR3 nucleotides are TGTGCCAGTGGGTACAGCTCCTATAATTCACCCCTCCACTTT. This translates into CASGYSSYNSPLHF.